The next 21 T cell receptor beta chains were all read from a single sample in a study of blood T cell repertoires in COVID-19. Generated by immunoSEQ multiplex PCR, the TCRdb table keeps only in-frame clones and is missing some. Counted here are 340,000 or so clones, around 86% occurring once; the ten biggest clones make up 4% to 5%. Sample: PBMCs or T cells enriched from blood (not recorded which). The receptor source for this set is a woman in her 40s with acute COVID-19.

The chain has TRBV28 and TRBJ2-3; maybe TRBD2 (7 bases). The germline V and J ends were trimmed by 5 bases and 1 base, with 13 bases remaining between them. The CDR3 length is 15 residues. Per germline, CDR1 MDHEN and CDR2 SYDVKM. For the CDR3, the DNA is TGTGCCAGCAGTCTGAGGGGGAGGGGCACAGATACGCAGTATTTT. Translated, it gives CASSLRGRGTDTQYF.

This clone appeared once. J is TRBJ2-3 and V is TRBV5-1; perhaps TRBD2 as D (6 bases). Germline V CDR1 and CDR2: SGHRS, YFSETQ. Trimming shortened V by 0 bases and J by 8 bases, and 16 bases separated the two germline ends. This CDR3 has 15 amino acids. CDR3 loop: CASSLDAGRPGTQYF. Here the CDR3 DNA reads TGCGCCAGCAGCTTGGACGCGGGAAGGCCAGGTACGCAGTATTTT.

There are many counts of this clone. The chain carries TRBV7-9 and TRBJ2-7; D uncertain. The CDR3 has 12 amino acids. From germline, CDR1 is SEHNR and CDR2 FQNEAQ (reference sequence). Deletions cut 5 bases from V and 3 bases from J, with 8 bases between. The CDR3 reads CASSTGYYEQYF. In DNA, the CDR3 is TGTGCCAGCAGCACCGGTTACTACGAGCAGTACTTC.

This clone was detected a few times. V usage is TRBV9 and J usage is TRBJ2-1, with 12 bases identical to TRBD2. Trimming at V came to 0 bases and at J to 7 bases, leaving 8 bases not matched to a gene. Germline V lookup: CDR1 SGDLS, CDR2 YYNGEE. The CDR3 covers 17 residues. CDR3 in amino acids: CASSVVPSGRVGNEQFF. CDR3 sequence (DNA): TGTGCCAGCAGCGTAGTACCTAGCGGGAGGGTTGGGAATGAGCAGTTCTTC.

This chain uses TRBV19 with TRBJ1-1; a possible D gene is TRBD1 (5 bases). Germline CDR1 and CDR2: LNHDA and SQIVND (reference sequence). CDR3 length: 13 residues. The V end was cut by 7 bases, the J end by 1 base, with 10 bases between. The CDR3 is CASNGRANTEAFF. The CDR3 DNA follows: TGTGCCAGTAACGGCAGGGCGAACACTGAAGCTTTCTTT.

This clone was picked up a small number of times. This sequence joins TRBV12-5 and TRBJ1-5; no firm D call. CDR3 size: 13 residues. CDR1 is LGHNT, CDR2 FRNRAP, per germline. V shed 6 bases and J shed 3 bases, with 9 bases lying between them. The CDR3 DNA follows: TGTGCTAGTGGACGGGATTTCAATCAGCCCCAGCATTTT. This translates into CASGRDFNQPQHF.

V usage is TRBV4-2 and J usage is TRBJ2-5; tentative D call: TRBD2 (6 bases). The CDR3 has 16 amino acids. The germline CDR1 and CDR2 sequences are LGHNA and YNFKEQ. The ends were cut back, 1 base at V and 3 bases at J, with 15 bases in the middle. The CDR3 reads CASSQGGIGRKETQYF. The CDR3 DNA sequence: TGTGCCAGCAGCCAAGGGGGCATCGGGAGAAAAGAGACCCAGTACTTC.

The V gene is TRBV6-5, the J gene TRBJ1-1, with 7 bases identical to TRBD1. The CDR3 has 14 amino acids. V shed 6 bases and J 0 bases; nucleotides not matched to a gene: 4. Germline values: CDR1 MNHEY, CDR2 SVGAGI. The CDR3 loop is CASRQGQLNTEAFF. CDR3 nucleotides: TGTGCCAGCAGACAGGGACAGCTGAACACTGAAGCTTTCTTT.

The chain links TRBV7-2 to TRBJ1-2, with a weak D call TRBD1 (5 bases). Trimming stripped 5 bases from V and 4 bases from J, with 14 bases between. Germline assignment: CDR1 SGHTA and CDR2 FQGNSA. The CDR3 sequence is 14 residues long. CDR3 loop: CASSPSTASYGYTF. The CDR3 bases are TGTGCCAGCAGCCCGTCGACAGCTTCCTATGGCTACACCTTC.

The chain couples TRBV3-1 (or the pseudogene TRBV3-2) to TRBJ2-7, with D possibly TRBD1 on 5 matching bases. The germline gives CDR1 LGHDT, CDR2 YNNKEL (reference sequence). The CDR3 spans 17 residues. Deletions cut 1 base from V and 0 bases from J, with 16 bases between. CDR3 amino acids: CASSQGLLGARSYEQYF. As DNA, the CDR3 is TGTGCCAGCAGCCAAGGATTATTAGGGGCTCGCTCCTACGAGCAGTACTTC.

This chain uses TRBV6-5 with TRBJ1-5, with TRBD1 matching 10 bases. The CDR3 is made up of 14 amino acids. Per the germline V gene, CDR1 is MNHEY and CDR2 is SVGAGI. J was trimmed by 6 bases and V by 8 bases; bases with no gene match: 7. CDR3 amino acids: CASGRDRGGQPQHF. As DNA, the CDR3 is TGTGCCAGCGGCCGGGACAGGGGCGGTCAGCCCCAGCATTTT.

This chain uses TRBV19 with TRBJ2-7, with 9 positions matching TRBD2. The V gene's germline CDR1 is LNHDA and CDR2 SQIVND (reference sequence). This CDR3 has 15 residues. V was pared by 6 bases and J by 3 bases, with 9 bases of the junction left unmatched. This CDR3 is CASSLTSGGNYEQYF. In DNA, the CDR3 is TGTGCCAGTAGCTTGACCAGCGGGGGGAACTACGAGCAGTACTTC.

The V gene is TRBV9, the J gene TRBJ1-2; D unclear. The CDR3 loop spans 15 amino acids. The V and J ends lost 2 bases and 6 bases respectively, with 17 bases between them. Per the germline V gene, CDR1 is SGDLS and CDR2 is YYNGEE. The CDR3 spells CASSVSAEPYHGYTF. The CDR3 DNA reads TGTGCCAGCAGCGTCTCCGCGGAGCCCTACCATGGCTACACCTTC.

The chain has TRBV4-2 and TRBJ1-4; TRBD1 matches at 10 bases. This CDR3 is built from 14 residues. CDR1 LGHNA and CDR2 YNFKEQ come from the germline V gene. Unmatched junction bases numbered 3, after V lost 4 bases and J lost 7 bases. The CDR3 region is CASSRGTGVEKLFF. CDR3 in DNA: TGTGCCAGCAGCCGAGGGACAGGGGTTGAAAAACTGTTTTTT.

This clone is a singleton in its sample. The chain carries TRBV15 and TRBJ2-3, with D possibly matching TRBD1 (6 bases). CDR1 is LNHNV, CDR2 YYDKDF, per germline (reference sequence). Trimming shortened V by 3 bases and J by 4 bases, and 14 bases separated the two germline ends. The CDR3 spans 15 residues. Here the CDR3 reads CATSRGHSSSDTQYF. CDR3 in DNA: TGTGCCACCAGCAGGGGACATAGCAGCTCAGATACGCAGTATTTT.

CDR3 amino acids: CASSTRGQADYGYTF. In DNA, the CDR3 is TGTGCCAGTAGTACTCGTGGCCAGGCAGATTATGGCTACACCTTC. The rearrangement joins TRBV19 to TRBJ1-2, with D unclear. The CDR3 runs to 15 residues. Trimming cost V 4 bases and J 5 bases, with 17 bases left between them. The germline CDR1 and CDR2 sequences are LNHDA and SQIVND (reference sequence).

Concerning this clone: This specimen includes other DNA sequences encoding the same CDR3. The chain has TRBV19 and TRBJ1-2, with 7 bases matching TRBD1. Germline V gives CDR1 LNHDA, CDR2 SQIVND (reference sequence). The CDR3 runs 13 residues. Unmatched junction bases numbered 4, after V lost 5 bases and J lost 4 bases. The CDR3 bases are TGTGCCAGTAGTCGGGACAGAAGCTATGGCTACACCTTC. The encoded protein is CASSRDRSYGYTF.

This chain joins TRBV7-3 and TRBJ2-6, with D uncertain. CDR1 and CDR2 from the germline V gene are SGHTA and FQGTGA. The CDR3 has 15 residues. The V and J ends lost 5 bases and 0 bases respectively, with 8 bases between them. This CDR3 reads CASSPRRSGANVLTF. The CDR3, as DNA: TGTGCCAGCAGCCCGCGGCGCTCTGGGGCCAACGTCCTGACTTTC.

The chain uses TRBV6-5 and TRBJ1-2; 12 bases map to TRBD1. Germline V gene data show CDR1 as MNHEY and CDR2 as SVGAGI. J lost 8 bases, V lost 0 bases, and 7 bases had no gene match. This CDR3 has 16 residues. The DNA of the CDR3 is TGTGCCAGCAGTTACTCTGGGACAGGGGGCTTACGAGGCTACACCTTC. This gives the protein CASSYSGTGGLRGYTF.

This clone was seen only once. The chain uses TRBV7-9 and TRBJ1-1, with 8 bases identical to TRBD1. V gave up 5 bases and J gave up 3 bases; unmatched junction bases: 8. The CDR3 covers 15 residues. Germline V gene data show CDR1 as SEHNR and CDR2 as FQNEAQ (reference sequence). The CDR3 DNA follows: TGTGCCAGCAGCCGAGGACAGGGTTGGGACACTGAAGCTTTCTTT. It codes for CASSRGQGWDTEAFF.

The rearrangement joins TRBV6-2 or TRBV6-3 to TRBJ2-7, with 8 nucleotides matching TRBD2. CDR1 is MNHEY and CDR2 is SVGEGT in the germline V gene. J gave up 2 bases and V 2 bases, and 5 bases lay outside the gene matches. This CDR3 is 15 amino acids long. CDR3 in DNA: TGTGCCAGCAGTTACGGGCTAGCGGGCACCTACGAGCAGTACTTC. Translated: CASSYGLAGTYEQYF.